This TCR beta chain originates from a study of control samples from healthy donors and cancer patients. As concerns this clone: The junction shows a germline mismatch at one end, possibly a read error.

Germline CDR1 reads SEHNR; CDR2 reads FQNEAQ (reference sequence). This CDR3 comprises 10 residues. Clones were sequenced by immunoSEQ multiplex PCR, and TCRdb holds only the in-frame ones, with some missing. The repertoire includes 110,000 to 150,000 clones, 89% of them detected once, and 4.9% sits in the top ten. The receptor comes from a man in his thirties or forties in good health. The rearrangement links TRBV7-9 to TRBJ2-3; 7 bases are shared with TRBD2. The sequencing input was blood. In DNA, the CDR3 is TGTGCCAGCAGCGAGAGCGGGACTTCTTTT. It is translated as CASSESGTSF.